What follows are 26 T cell receptor beta chains derived from one specimen sequenced in a study of B cell selection in AIRE deficiency. Libraries were prepared by immunoSEQ multiplex PCR; TCRdb keeps only in-frame clonotypes and omits some of them. The sample holds 20,000 to 30,000 clones, approximately 97% seen once. Sorting defined conventional CD4 T cells as CD4+CD127+. The sample consisted of conventional CD4+ T cells sorted from PBMCs. These receptors were obtained from a human donor with AIRE deficiency.

The chain uses TRBV7-2 and TRBJ2-3; a weak D match, TRBD2 (6 bases). There are 16 residues in the CDR3. Trimming took off 2 bases at V and 5 bases at J, with 17 bases between the two ends. The germline V gene encodes CDR1 SGHTA and CDR2 FQGNSA. The CDR3 DNA sequence: TGTGCCAGCAGCTTAAAAACTAGCCCTGTCGGAGATACGCAGTATTTT. This sequence encodes CASSLKTSPVGDTQYF. The full variable domain, with the rest looked up from reference TRBV7-2 and TRBJ2-3, is GAGVSQSPSNKVTEKGKDVELRCDPISGHTALYWYRQSLGQGLEFLIYFQGNSAPDKSGLPSDRFSAERTGGSVSTLTIQRTQQEDSAVYLCASSLKTSPVGDTQYFGPGTRLTVL.

The rearrangement links TRBV5-5 to TRBJ1-2; no firm D call. The germline V and J ends were trimmed by 0 bases and 8 bases, with 17 bases remaining between them. This CDR3 has 15 amino acids. CDR1 is SGHKS and CDR2 is YYEKEE in the germline V gene (reference sequence). The CDR3 here is CASSLGGSPTTGYTF. The CDR3 nucleotides are TGTGCCAGCAGCTTGGGTGGATCCCCGACGACGGGCTACACCTTC.

The V and J genes are TRBV28 and TRBJ2-7; no reliable D call. The CDR3 consists of 13 residues. V dropped 5 bases and J dropped 3 bases, with 11 bases sitting between them. CDR1 is MDHEN, CDR2 SYDVKM, per germline. The CDR3 sequence is CASSPLDVYEQYF. The CDR3 coding sequence is TGTGCCAGCAGTCCCTTGGACGTCTACGAGCAGTACTTC. The full variable domain, rest sourced from reference TRBV28 and TRBJ2-7, is DVKVTQSSRYLVKRTGEKVFLECVQDMDHENMFWYRQDPGLGLRLIYFSYDVKMKEKGDIPEGYSVSREKKERFSLILESASTNQTSMYLCASSPLDVYEQYFGPGTRLTVT.

V is TRBV9 and J is TRBJ2-3, with 9 positions matching TRBD1. This CDR3 is built from 15 residues. V dropped 4 bases and J dropped 1; count of bases not matched to a gene: 4. The germline V gene encodes CDR1 SGDLS and CDR2 YYNGEE. The CDR3 here is CASSRTGAGTDTQYF. CDR3 nucleotide sequence: TGTGCCAGCAGCCGGACAGGGGCGGGCACAGATACGCAGTATTTT. The full variable domain, its missing parts supplied by reference TRBV9 and TRBJ2-3, is DSGVTQTPKHLITATGQRVTLRCSPRSGDLSVYWYQQSLDQGLQFLIQYYNGEERAKGNILERFSAQQFPDLHSELNLSSLELGDSALYFCASSRTGAGTDTQYFGPGTRLTVL.

The rearrangement joins TRBV4-3 to TRBJ1-1; D is perhaps TRBD1 (5 bases). The germline V and J ends were trimmed by 4 bases and 4 bases, with 13 bases remaining between them. The CDR3 is 14 amino acids. The germline V gene encodes CDR1 LGHNA and CDR2 YSLEER. The DNA of the CDR3 is TGCGCCAGCAGCCGGACAACTTCTGGCACTGAAGCTTTCTTT. Its translation: CASSRTTSGTEAFF.

This chain connects TRBV7-9 to TRBJ2-2; D not certain. The V gene lost 0 bases and the J gene lost 6 bases, with 14 bases spanning the gap. The CDR3 spans 16 residues. In germline, CDR1 is SEHNR, CDR2 FQNEAQ (reference sequence). The CDR3 is CASSLARAGSPGELFF. The CDR3, as DNA: TGTGCCAGCAGCTTAGCTAGGGCAGGCTCACCCGGGGAGCTGTTTTTT.

The count of this clone is one. J is TRBJ2-3 and V is TRBV19; TRBD2 might be the D (6 bases). CDR1 and CDR2 from the germline V gene are LNHDA and SQIVND (reference sequence). CDR3 size: 15 residues. V was trimmed by 5 bases and J by 1 base, leaving 13 bases between them. CDR3 in DNA: TGTGCCAGTAGTCCAATAGCGGAAGGCACAGATACGCAGTATTTT. Its translation is CASSPIAEGTDTQYF.

The chain recombines TRBV4-2 with TRBJ2-7, with a possible D match to TRBD2 (5 bases). Germline CDR1 and CDR2: LGHNA and YNFKEQ. V gave up 9 bases and J gave up 3 bases, with 18 bases separating them. CDR3 length: 14 residues. The CDR3 nucleotides are TGTGCCAGTAGCGTAGGAACTAGGGACTACGAGCAGTACTTC. Translated: CASSVGTRDYEQYF.

The chain is built from TRBV4-1 and TRBJ2-1; D is uncertain. Germline CDR1 reads MGHRA; CDR2 reads YSYEKL. CDR3 length: 17 amino acids. Between the trimmed V and J ends, which lost 0 bases and 3 bases, there was a span of 15 bases. CDR3 sequence reads: CASSQDSLGMSYNEQFF. In DNA form, the CDR3 reads TGCGCCAGCAGCCAAGATTCGCTGGGCATGAGCTACAATGAGCAGTTCTTC.

The rearrangement links TRBV7-9 to TRBJ2-7, with TRBD2 identical over 7 bases. Per the germline V gene, CDR1 is SEHNR and CDR2 is FQNEAQ (reference sequence). V dropped 5 bases and J dropped 4; count of bases not matched to a gene: 8. This CDR3 has 14 amino acids. The chain's CDR3 is CASSPWGSGYEQYF. Here the CDR3 DNA reads TGTGCCAGCAGCCCATGGGGTAGCGGGTACGAGCAGTACTTC.

The chain joins TRBV23-1 to TRBJ2-7; D may be TRBD1 (5 bases). TRBV23-1 is placed among ORFs of uncertain function. The CDR3 consists of 15 residues. Trimming cost V 0 bases and J 2 bases, with 11 bases left between them. DNA of the CDR3: TGCGCCAGCAGTCAATCCATACAGGCCGCCTACGAGCAGTACTTC. Residues: CASSQSIQAAYEQYF.

The rearrangement joins TRBV2 to TRBJ2-1; D call uncertain. Germline CDR1 and CDR2: SNHLY and FYNNEI. Trimming left V 6 bases short and J 0 bases short, with 12 bases between. CDR3 length: 15 residues. CDR3 protein: CASRARPSSYNEQFF. The CDR3, as DNA: TGTGCCAGCAGGGCCCGTCCCAGCTCCTACAATGAGCAGTTCTTC. Full variable domain (remainder filled in from reference TRBV2 and TRBJ2-1): EPEVTQTPSHQVTQMGQEVILRCVPISNHLYFYWYRQILGQKVEFLVSFYNNEISEKSEIFDDQFSVERPDGSNFTLKIRSTKLEDSAMYFCASRARPSSYNEQFFGPGTRLTVL.

This chain links TRBV10-3 with TRBJ2-2; D remains unclear. The CDR3 length is 12 residues. Trimming took off 6 bases at V and 7 bases at J, with 9 bases between the two ends. Germline CDR1 reads ENHRY; CDR2 reads SYGVKD. This chain's CDR3 is CAIRAVSGELFF. The CDR3 DNA sequence: TGTGCCATCAGGGCGGTGAGCGGGGAGCTGTTTTTT.

The gene calls are TRBV7-9 and TRBJ1-4; a possible D gene is TRBD1 (5 bases). Trimming left V 6 bases short and J 5 bases short, with 16 bases between. CDR1 and CDR2 (germline): SEHNR, FQNEAQ (reference sequence). The CDR3 runs 15 residues. The CDR3 protein is CASSPIRGINEKLFF. In DNA, the CDR3 is TGTGCCAGCAGTCCGATTAGGGGAATAAATGAAAAACTGTTTTTT.

The V call is TRBV27, the J call TRBJ1-6, with TRBD1 as a possible D gene (5 bases). V was pared by 6 bases and J by 3 bases, with 12 bases between. This CDR3 is 15 amino acids long. CDR1 MNHEY and CDR2 SMNVEV come from the germline V gene (reference sequence). CDR3: CASSPGPLYNSPLHF. The CDR3 DNA reads TGTGCCAGCAGCCCAGGGCCACTCTATAATTCACCCCTCCACTTT.

The chain employs TRBV7-3 and TRBJ2-1; D is tentatively TRBD1 or TRBD2 (6 bases each). Deletions cut 5 bases from V and 5 bases from J, with 19 bases between. The length of the CDR3 is 16 residues. The germline CDR1 and CDR2 sequences are SGHTA and FQGTGA. The CDR3 region is CASSPTVGGGNNEQFF. The CDR3 DNA reads as TGTGCCAGCAGCCCCACCGTCGGAGGGGGTAACAATGAGCAGTTCTTC.

This chain connects TRBV13 to TRBJ2-3; TRBD2 aligns across 9 bases. Trimming removed 5 bases from V and 7 bases from J; junction bases left unmatched: 16. The CDR3 loop spans 17 amino acids. From germline, CDR1 is PRHDT and CDR2 FYEKMQ (reference sequence). The CDR3 here is CASSPQAGGRTQHTQYF. For the CDR3, the DNA is TGTGCCAGCAGCCCTCAAGCGGGAGGCCGTACTCAGCATACGCAGTATTTT. The full variable domain, with the rest looked up from reference TRBV13 and TRBJ2-3, is AAGVIQSPRHLIKEKRETATLKCYPIPRHDTVYWYQQGPGQDPQFLISFYEKMQSDKGSIPDRFSAQQFSDYHSELNMSSLELGDSALYFCASSPQAGGRTQHTQYFGPGTRLTVL.

As for this clone: Other DNA sequences in the sample encode the same CDR3. This chain links TRBV18 with TRBJ2-7; tentative D call: TRBD2 (6 bases). This CDR3 contains 15 residues. Germline CDR1 and CDR2: KGHSH and LQKENI. V was clipped by 4 bases and J by 2 bases, with 15 bases between them. The CDR3 protein is CASSQPGTGTYEQYF. The CDR3 bases are TGTGCCAGCTCACAACCCGGGACTGGGACCTACGAGCAGTACTTC.

The gene calls are TRBV27 and TRBJ1-3, with D hard to call. Germline V gives CDR1 MNHEY, CDR2 SMNVEV (reference sequence). Trimming took off 3 bases at V and 0 bases at J, with 6 bases between the two ends. The CDR3 extends over 14 amino acids. CDR3 in amino acids: CASSFGGSGNTIYF. The CDR3 bases are TGTGCCAGCAGTTTTGGTGGCTCTGGAAACACCATATATTTT.

The gene calls are TRBV11-2 and TRBJ2-1; 7 nucleotides agree with TRBD2. V lost 6 bases and J lost 4; bases outside the gene matches: 9. From germline, CDR1 is SGHAT and CDR2 FQNNGV. CDR3 length: 15 amino acids. The CDR3 spells CASRTERGEYNEQFF. The CDR3 bases are TGTGCCAGCAGGACTGAGCGGGGCGAATACAATGAGCAGTTCTTC.

V and J are TRBV5-8 and TRBJ2-3, with TRBD1 identical over 9 bases. The ends lost 4 bases at V and 5 bases at J; junction bases unmatched: 8. This CDR3 region has 15 residues. Germline V lookup: CDR1 SGHTS, CDR2 YDEGEE. This chain's CDR3 is CASSHDRGNGDTQYF. The CDR3 DNA is TGTGCCAGCAGCCATGACAGGGGGAATGGAGATACGCAGTATTTT.

V and J are TRBV19 and TRBJ1-5, with D hard to call. Germline V lookup: CDR1 LNHDA, CDR2 SQIVND (reference sequence). V was trimmed by 0 bases and J by 1 base, leaving 10 bases between them. CDR3 length equals 16 residues. The CDR3 nucleotides read TGTGCCAGTAGTATAGACAGGCCGTCCAGCAATCAGCCCCAGCATTTT. The encoded protein is CASSIDRPSSNQPQHF.

CDR3 amino acids: CASSYRGRMRTYEQYF. The CDR3 DNA is TGTGCCAGCAGTTATAGGGGGCGGATGAGGACCTACGAGCAGTACTTC. The chain combines TRBV28 with TRBJ2-7; 7 bases align to TRBD1. Per the germline V gene, CDR1 is MDHEN and CDR2 is SYDVKM. V lost 4 bases to trimming and J lost 2 bases; unmatched junction nucleotides: 11. The CDR3 loop spans 16 amino acids.

V and J are TRBV10-1 and TRBJ2-5, with 9 bases identical to TRBD2. Unmatched junction bases numbered 20, after V lost 7 bases and J lost 5 bases. Germline V gives CDR1 WNHNN, CDR2 SYGVQD (reference sequence). The CDR3 is 18 residues long. Here the CDR3 reads CASTPRPNEREAGETQYF. CDR3 nucleotides: TGCGCCAGCACTCCCCGCCCCAACGAGCGGGAGGCGGGGGAGACCCAGTACTTC.

V and J are TRBV5-6 and TRBJ1-6; a possible D gene is TRBD1 (6 bases). This CDR3 has 13 residues. Germline loops: CDR1 SGHDT, CDR2 YYEEEE. Trimming cost V 5 bases and J 10 bases, with 13 bases left between them. CDR3 DNA: TGTGCCAGCAGGCTTAACAGGGACTCACCCCTCCACTTT. It specifies CASRLNRDSPLHF.

J is TRBJ1-3 and V is TRBV11-2, with 7 bases identical to TRBD1. J was trimmed by 8 bases and V by 5 bases; bases with no gene match: 3. This CDR3 has 12 residues. CDR1 and CDR2 (germline): SGHAT, FQNNGV. The CDR3 bases are TGTGCCAGCAGCGCCGACAGGGACACCATATATTTT. It encodes CASSADRDTIYF.